This T cell receptor (beta chain) stems from a study of siplizumab effects on memory and regulatory T cells. Findings and limits, study-wide: Naive T cells, seemingly more diverse than memory cells, seemed major alloresponse contributors.

In the case of this clone: The antigen remains undetermined.

Profiling relied on immunoSEQ multiplex PCR, and the TCRdb table lists in-frame clones only, not all of them. The sample holds roughly 100,000 clones; about 93% are singletons and the top ten take approximately 0.62%. The clonotype was recovered from a human donor in good health. Sequencing was done on a sample of Tregs sorted from blood.

As DNA, the CDR3 is TGTGCCATCTCTCGGGAGTACAATGAGCAGTTCTTC. It codes for CAISREYNEQFF. The J gene is TRBJ2-1, the V gene TRBV10-3; possible D gene TRBD2, 6 bases. Germline CDR1 and CDR2: ENHRY and SYGVKD. V dropped 8 bases and J dropped 4 bases, with 9 bases sitting between them. This CDR3 is built from 12 residues.